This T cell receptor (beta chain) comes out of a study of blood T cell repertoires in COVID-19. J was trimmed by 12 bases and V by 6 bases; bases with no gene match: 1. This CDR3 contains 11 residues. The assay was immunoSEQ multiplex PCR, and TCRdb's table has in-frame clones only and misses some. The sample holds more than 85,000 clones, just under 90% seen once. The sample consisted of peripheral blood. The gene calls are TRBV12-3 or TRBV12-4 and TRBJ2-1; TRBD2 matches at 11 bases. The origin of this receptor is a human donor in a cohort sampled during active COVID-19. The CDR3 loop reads CASRTSGTQFF. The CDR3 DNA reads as TGTGCCAGCAGGACTAGCGGGACGCAGTTCTTC.